The T cell receptor beta chain described here comes from a study of blood T cell repertoires in COVID-19. Background on the study: The cDNA or gDNA used as material had been derived from T cells, B-cell-depleted T cells, or PBMCs.

The germline gives CDR1 MNHEY, CDR2 SVGAGI. The CDR3 length is 13 residues. V was trimmed by 10 bases and J by 8 bases, leaving 20 bases between them. Profiling relied on immunoSEQ multiplex PCR, and the TCRdb table lists in-frame clones only, not all of them. Among under 250,000 clones listed, approximately 91% were seen once. Input material: peripheral blood. The rearrangement joins TRBV6-5 to TRBJ1-1, with a tentative D call TRBD1 (5 bases). This clonotype was obtained from a woman in her sixties or seventies with acute or convalescent COVID-19. The CDR3 nucleotides are TGTGCCAACTTTTCCGACAGTTTCACCGAAGCTTTCTTT. As protein: CANFSDSFTEAFF.